This entry lists 21 T cell receptor beta chains sequenced from one sample in a study of blood T cell repertoires in COVID-19. Here immunoSEQ multiplex PCR was the method, and the copy in TCRdb shows in-frame clones only, minus some. The repertoire holds some 260,000 clones, with 88% as singletons. Sequenced: peripheral blood. These receptors all come from an elderly man with acute or convalescent COVID-19.

This chain connects TRBV27 to TRBJ1-4; no clear D gene. V was trimmed by 2 bases and J by 0 bases, leaving 10 bases between them. CDR3 size: 16 residues. CDR1 and CDR2 (germline): MNHEY, SMNVEV (reference sequence). CDR3 protein: CASSLGWRTTNEKLFF. CDR3 nucleotides: TGTGCCAGCAGTTTAGGTTGGAGAACAACTAATGAAAAACTGTTTTTT.

The rearrangement uses TRBV28 and TRBJ1-1; 8 nucleotides match TRBD1. Germline lookup yields CDR1 MDHEN and CDR2 SYDVKM. The CDR3 covers 15 residues. J was trimmed by 4 bases and V by 1 base; bases with no gene match: 5. The CDR3 spells CASSLYTDRGTEAFF. The CDR3 bases are TGTGCCAGCAGTTTATATACAGACAGGGGCACTGAAGCTTTCTTT.

This chain connects TRBV13 to TRBJ2-1; TRBD2 might be the D (6 bases). Germline CDR1 reads PRHDT; CDR2 reads FYEKMQ (reference sequence). CDR3 length: 16 amino acids. The V and J ends lost 1 base and 4 bases respectively, with 14 bases between them. The CDR3 sequence is CASSLDRGISYNEQFF. CDR3 in DNA: TGTGCCAGCAGCTTAGATCGGGGGATCTCTTACAATGAGCAGTTCTTC.

CDR3 nucleotide sequence: TGTGCCAGCAGCGTAGATATTTACTTAACCGGGACTAACTCTGGAAACACCATATATTTT. Its protein product is CASSVDIYLTGTNSGNTIYF. The rearrangement uses TRBV9 and TRBJ1-3, with D maybe TRBD1 (5 bases). V dropped 0 bases and J dropped 0 bases, with 22 bases sitting between them. Per the germline V gene, CDR1 is SGDLS and CDR2 is YYNGEE. The CDR3 extends over 20 amino acids.

V and J are TRBV18 and TRBJ1-5, with D maybe TRBD1 (5 bases). V lost 3 bases to trimming and J lost 3 bases, with 9 bases between them. The CDR3 runs to 14 residues. Germline CDR1 and CDR2: KGHSH and LQKENI. CDR3 protein: CASSPEGVNQPQHF. CDR3 nucleotides: TGTGCCAGCTCACCGGAAGGGGTCAATCAGCCCCAGCATTTT.

This clone came up a few times. The rearrangement uses TRBV6-5 and TRBJ1-6; D is ambiguous. CDR1 and CDR2 (germline): MNHEY, SVGAGI. The CDR3 consists of 15 residues. Trimming shortened V by 6 bases and J by 10 bases, and 19 bases separated the two germline ends. CDR3 residues: CASRGLVLTSSPLHF. CDR3 DNA: TGTGCCAGCAGGGGCCTTGTCTTAACCTCATCACCCCTCCACTTT.

V is TRBV6-1 and J is TRBJ2-3; possible D gene TRBD2, 5 bases. Deletions cut 0 bases from V and 2 bases from J, with 12 bases between. The length of the CDR3 is 16 residues. Per the germline V gene, CDR1 is MNHNS and CDR2 is SASEGT. The CDR3: CASSEARALLTDTQYF. For the CDR3, the DNA is TGTGCCAGCAGTGAAGCGCGGGCACTACTCACAGATACGCAGTATTTT.

The chain links TRBV5-8 to TRBJ1-2; the D is unclear. The CDR3 sequence is 13 residues long. V lost 0 bases and J lost 8, with 11 bases in between. In germline, CDR1 is SGHTS, CDR2 YDEGEE. CDR3 loop: CASSLGAGSGYTF. The CDR3 DNA is TGTGCCAGCAGCTTGGGGGCCGGGAGCGGCTACACCTTC.

This clone was detected only once. The chain is built from TRBV3-1 (or the pseudogene TRBV3-2) and TRBJ1-1; 7 nucleotides match TRBD1. CDR3 length equals 11 residues. The V and J ends lost 4 bases and 8 bases, in that order; junction bases with no gene match: 1. The germline CDR1 and CDR2 sequences are LGHDT and YNNKEL (reference sequence). In DNA form, the CDR3 reads TGTGCCAGCAGCCGGACAGGAGAAGCTTTCTTT. This sequence encodes CASSRTGEAFF.

This clone was seen just once. J is TRBJ2-7 and V is TRBV28; 8 bases line up with TRBD2. The V gene end was trimmed by 2 bases and the J gene end by 0 bases; junction bases not matched to a gene: 3. CDR3 length: 15 amino acids. Germline CDR1 is MDHEN and CDR2 is SYDVKM. The CDR3 nucleotides are TGTGCCAGCAGTTTACTACTAGCGGCCTCCTACGAGCAGTACTTC. Translating gives CASSLLLAASYEQYF. The entire variable domain, with the rest obtained from reference TRBV28 and TRBJ2-7, is as follows: DVKVTQSSRYLVKRTGEKVFLECVQDMDHENMFWYRQDPGLGLRLIYFSYDVKMKEKGDIPEGYSVSREKKERFSLILESASTNQTSMYLCASSLLLAASYEQYFGPGTRLTVT.

The chain has TRBV6-5 and TRBJ1-1; 8 bases are shared with TRBD1. CDR1 and CDR2 from the germline V gene are MNHEY and SVGAGI. The CDR3 is 15 residues long. J gave up 4 bases and V 6 bases, and 10 bases lay outside the gene matches. CDR3 in amino acids: CASRTPDRASTEAFF. DNA for the CDR3: TGTGCCAGCAGAACCCCGGACAGGGCCAGCACTGAAGCTTTCTTT.

This chain links TRBV4-1 with TRBJ2-7; D perhaps matches TRBD2 (6 bases). The CDR3 is 17 residues long. From germline, CDR1 is MGHRA and CDR2 YSYEKL. V was trimmed by 1 base and J by 1 base, leaving 17 bases between them. The CDR3 nucleotides are TGCGCCAGCAGCCAAGGGGGTGGAGGGGAGGCTTCCTACGAGCAGTACTTC. Translation gives CASSQGGGGEASYEQYF.

The gene calls are TRBV7-6 and TRBJ2-3; D is unresolved. V was pared by 0 bases and J by 1 base, with 8 bases between. Germline CDR1 and CDR2: SGHVS and FNYEAQ. The CDR3 length is 15 residues. Here the CDR3 reads CASSLARLGTDTQYF. The CDR3 DNA sequence: TGTGCCAGCAGCTTAGCGCGGTTGGGCACAGATACGCAGTATTTT. The entire variable domain, with the rest obtained from reference TRBV7-6 and TRBJ2-3, is as follows: GAGVSQSPRYKVTKRGQDVALRCDPISGHVSLYWYRQALGQGPEFLTYFNYEAQQDKSGLPNDRFSAERPEGSISTLTIQRTEQRDSAMYRCASSLARLGTDTQYFGPGTRLTVL.

This chain connects TRBV18 to TRBJ2-5; D might be TRBD1 (6 bases). The V and J ends lost 1 base and 2 bases respectively, with 8 bases between them. The CDR3 is made up of 14 amino acids. Germline CDR1 and CDR2: KGHSH and LQKENI. The CDR3 sequence is CASSPQQGQETQYF. CDR3 sequence (DNA): TGTGCCAGCTCACCACAACAGGGACAAGAGACCCAGTACTTC.

The rearrangement uses TRBV29-1 and TRBJ1-3, with D perhaps TRBD1 (6 bases). Germline V gene sequence: CDR1 SQVTM, CDR2 ANQGSEA. CDR3 length: 16 residues. Trimming removed 2 bases from V and 4 bases from J, with 18 bases in between. The CDR3, as DNA: TGCAGCGTTGAAAGGGGGATGGATGTTACCGGAAACACCATATATTTT. Translating it yields CSVERGMDVTGNTIYF. Based on the CDR3 plus reference TRBV29-1 and TRBJ1-3, the full variable domain is SAVISQKPSRDICQRGTSLTIQCQVDSQVTMMFWYRQQPGQSLTLIATANQGSEATYESGFVIDKFPISRPNLTFSTLTVSNMSPEDSSIYLCSVERGMDVTGNTIYFGEGSWLTVV.

This clone has just a few counts. This rearrangement joins TRBV2 to TRBJ2-7; weak D call: TRBD1 (6 bases). V lost 8 bases to trimming and J lost 2 bases, with 13 bases between them. The V gene's germline CDR1 is SNHLY and CDR2 FYNNEI. This CDR3 has 13 residues. The CDR3 DNA reads as TGTGCCAGCTTTCGGGACACGGCCTACGAGCAGTACTTC. It translates to CASFRDTAYEQYF.

In its sample, this clone was seen once. The chain employs TRBV19 and TRBJ1-2, with D perhaps matching TRBD1 (5 bases). The CDR3 consists of 13 residues. Germline assignment: CDR1 LNHDA and CDR2 SQIVND (reference sequence). V gave up 11 bases and J gave up 8 bases, with 21 bases separating them. The CDR3 sequence is CARREWGGEGYTF. In DNA form, the CDR3 reads TGTGCCCGCCGGGAGTGGGGGGGTGAAGGCTACACCTTC. The whole variable domain, filled in from reference TRBV19 and TRBJ1-2, reads DGGITQSPKYLFRKEGQNVTLSCEQNLNHDAMYWYRQDPGQGLRLIYYSQIVNDFQKGDIAEGYSVSREKKESFPLTVTSAQKNPTAFYLCARREWGGEGYTFGSGTRLTVV.

The chain carries TRBV28 and TRBJ1-5; TRBD1 might be the D (5 bases). The CDR3 is 18 amino acids. From germline, CDR1 is MDHEN and CDR2 SYDVKM. The V end was cut by 4 bases, the J end by 0 bases, with 19 bases between. Here the CDR3 reads CASSSPDRTRNSNQPQHF. DNA of the CDR3: TGTGCCAGCAGTTCCCCCGACCGGACACGGAATAGCAATCAGCCCCAGCATTTT.

The gene calls are TRBV6-6 and TRBJ2-7; 8 bases match TRBD1. In germline, CDR1 is MNHNY, CDR2 SVGAGI (reference sequence). The V and J ends lost 7 bases and 2 bases, in that order; junction bases with no gene match: 10. This CDR3 is built from 15 residues. CDR3 nucleotide sequence: TGTGCCAGCATCTCGGGGACAGGTCTAACCTACGAGCAGTACTTC. It specifies CASISGTGLTYEQYF.

There are a few counts of this clone. V gene TRBV5-1 combines with J gene TRBJ1-3; D is ambiguous. Germline CDR1 SGHRS, CDR2 YFSETQ. The CDR3 runs to 15 residues. V was shortened by 0 bases and J by 1 base, with 8 bases between the two germline ends. This CDR3 is CASSLEVQSGNTIYF. In DNA form, the CDR3 reads TGCGCCAGCAGCTTGGAAGTCCAGTCTGGAAACACCATATATTTT.

The chain is built from TRBV15 and TRBJ2-2; 7 positions match TRBD2. Per the germline V gene, CDR1 is LNHNV and CDR2 is YYDKDF (reference sequence). This CDR3 spans 15 amino acids. J was trimmed by 7 bases and V by 4 bases; bases with no gene match: 9. The CDR3 DNA is TGTGCCACCAGCAATCGGGGGGAGAGTCGCGGGGAGCTGTTTTTT. Amino acids: CATSNRGESRGELFF.